This is a list of T cell receptor beta chains from one sample in a study of cytomegalovirus exposure and HLA in healthy donors. Sequenced by immunoSEQ multiplex PCR; TCRdb stores in-frame clones only, minus some. The sample records 150,000 to 200,000 clones, about 83% being singletons. The sequenced sample was PBMCs. These receptor sequences come from a female donor in good health and CMV-seronegative. The CDR3 runs from the conserved cysteine through the conserved F or W. Fields, in order: CDR3 DNA, CDR3 protein, D gene, V gene, J gene, clone size, CDR3 length. The D gene is left open where the match is weak. Size is stated for part of the rows, as once, few or many counts, or as a class when the clone is expanded.

TGTGCCAGCAGTTACTTAGGGGGCGAGGGCAATCAGCCCCAGCATTTT	CASSYLGGEGNQPQHF	TRBD1	TRBV6-5	TRBJ1-5	NA	16
TGCGCCAGCAGTGGAGCGGGGAGCTCCTACGAGCAGTACTTC	CASSGAGSSYEQYF	TRBD2	TRBV5-1	TRBJ2-7	NA	14
TGTGCCAGCAGCCAAGGCAGGGGGGAGACCCCCGATACGCAGTATTTT	CASSQGRGETPDTQYF	NA	TRBV4-2	TRBJ2-3	NA	16
TGTGCCACTGCGGGACTAGCGGGAGCCAAAAACATTCAGTACTTC	CATAGLAGAKNIQYF	TRBD2	TRBV27	TRBJ2-4	NA	15
TGTGCCAGCAGTGAAAAGGGGCCTCCGGAAAACTATGGCTACACCTTC	CASSEKGPPENYGYTF	NA	TRBV2	TRBJ1-2	NA	16
TGCGCCAGCAGCTTGGCCAGGGGGGACACAGATACGCAGTATTTT	CASSLARGDTDTQYF	NA	TRBV5-1	TRBJ2-3	NA	15
TGTGCCAGCAGCTTCGGGGGGGTTGGAAACACCATATATTTT	CASSFGGVGNTIYF	NA	TRBV5-4	TRBJ1-3	NA	14
TGTGCCAGCAGTGTCGGTCTAAGAGAGCAGTACTTC	CASSVGLREQYF	NA	TRBV6-1	TRBJ2-7	NA	12
TGCAGCGTTGGGACAGGGTGGGGAGGGAGAGGAAAACTGTTTTTT	CSVGTGWGGRGKLFF	TRBD1	TRBV29-1	TRBJ1-4	NA	15
TGTGCCAGCAGCGTAGCGGGAGCGTCCTACAATGAGCAGTTCTTC	CASSVAGASYNEQFF	TRBD2	TRBV7-3	TRBJ2-1	NA	15
TGTGCCACCCGACAGGGGAACGAGCAGTACTTC	CATRQGNEQYF	TRBD1	TRBV27	TRBJ2-7	NA	11
TGCGCCAGCAGCTTCCGGGGATCGAACACTGAAGCTTTCTTT	CASSFRGSNTEAFF	NA	TRBV5-1	TRBJ1-1	NA	14
TGTGCCAGCAGCGATGGGACAGGGTATGGAAACACCATATATTTT	CASSDGTGYGNTIYF	TRBD1	TRBV9	TRBJ1-3	NA	15
TGTGCCAGCAGCTTACAGGGGGCTGACACAGATACGCAGTATTTT	CASSLQGADTDTQYF	TRBD1	TRBV7-6	TRBJ2-3	NA	15
TGCGCCAGCAGCCCCGGGACTAGCGGGAGCACAGATACGCAGTATTTT	CASSPGTSGSTDTQYF	TRBD2	TRBV5-1	TRBJ2-3	NA	16
TGCAGCGTTGGGGGCGGCGGGGGGTACACAGATACGCAGTATTTT	CSVGGGGGYTDTQYF	TRBD2	TRBV29-1	TRBJ2-3	NA	15
TGTGCCAGCAGCTTAGGCCTGGGGCGGGGTGAGCAGTTCTTC	CASSLGLGRGEQFF	NA	TRBV13	TRBJ2-1	NA	14
TGCGCCAGCAGCTCTCTTCAGGGGACGAGCTACGAGCAGTACTTC	CASSSLQGTSYEQYF	NA	TRBV5-1	TRBJ2-7	few	15
TGTGCCAGCACCTCGGACAACAGACTAGGGCGGTCTCATGAGCAGTTCTTC	CASTSDNRLGRSHEQFF	NA	TRBV27	TRBJ2-1	NA	17
TGTGCCAGCAGTTCTATCACAGGGATCAACTATGGCTACACCTTC	CASSSITGINYGYTF	NA	TRBV27	TRBJ1-2	NA	15
TGTGCCACCTCCCAAGAGGGTTTCCAAGAGACCCAGTACTTC	CATSQEGFQETQYF	NA	TRBV28	TRBJ2-5	NA	14
TGTGCCAGCAGTCCTTTATACTCTGGAAACACCATATATTTT	CASSPLYSGNTIYF	NA	TRBV6-1	TRBJ1-3	few	14
TGTGCCAGCAGGGTCCCGGGGGTTATCGAGCAGTACTTC	CASRVPGVIEQYF	NA	TRBV11-2	TRBJ2-7	NA	13
TGTGCCAGCAGCTTGGACAGCCCTGAAGCTTTCTTT	CASSLDSPEAFF	NA	TRBV5-4	TRBJ1-1	few	12
TGTGCCAGCAGTTTTGTAAGACAGGGGAACACTGAAGCTTTCTTT	CASSFVRQGNTEAFF	TRBD1	TRBV27	TRBJ1-1	NA	15
TGTGCCAGCAGCTCCGGACAGGGCATCTATGGCTACACCTTC	CASSSGQGIYGYTF	TRBD1	TRBV7-9	TRBJ1-2	once	14
TGTGCCAGCAGCTTAACCAGGGACAGTGACGAGCAGTACTTC	CASSLTRDSDEQYF	TRBD1	TRBV7-3	TRBJ2-7	NA	14
TGTGCCAGCATGGGGGGGGCTGCTAACTATGGCTACACCTTC	CASMGGAANYGYTF	NA	TRBV28	TRBJ1-2	few	14
TGTGCCAGCTCACCAGAACAGGATTCGCCCCTCCACTTT	CASSPEQDSPLHF	NA	TRBV18	TRBJ1-6	NA	13
TGTGCCAGCAGCCCTCAGGGGGAAGTGCTGTTTTTT	CASSPQGEVLFF	TRBD1	TRBV7-2	TRBJ2-2	NA	12
TGTGCCAGCAGTCCCGACAGGGGGCGCTTGAATGAGCAGTTCTTC	CASSPDRGRLNEQFF	TRBD1	TRBV25-1	TRBJ2-1	NA	15
TGTGCCAGCAGCGTAGGTCAAGCGGGCCTCAGAGATACGCAGTATTTT	CASSVGQAGLRDTQYF	NA	TRBV9	TRBJ2-3	NA	16